The next 30 T cell receptor beta chains were all read from a single sample in a study of circulating and synovial CD4+ cells in juvenile arthritis. Data came from immunoSEQ multiplex PCR; TCRdb stores just in-frame clones and leaves some out. The table shows about 34,000 clones, with nearly 97% occurring only once. Sequencing was done on a sample of CD4+ T cells from blood. These receptor sequences come from a human donor with juvenile idiopathic arthritis.

The chain couples TRBV13 to TRBJ1-2; D possibly corresponds to TRBD1 (5 bases). Germline V gene data show CDR1 as PRHDT and CDR2 as FYEKMQ (reference sequence). This CDR3 is built from 13 residues. V lost 6 bases and J lost 2, with 10 bases in between. In DNA form, the CDR3 reads TGTGCCAGCAGACCCGACAGCAACTATGGCTACACCTTC. This codes for CASRPDSNYGYTF. The full variable domain, in which reference TRBV13 and TRBJ1-2 provide the parts outside the CDR3, is AAGVIQSPRHLIKEKRETATLKCYPIPRHDTVYWYQQGPGQDPQFLISFYEKMQSDKGSIPDRFSAQQFSDYHSELNMSSLELGDSALYFCASRPDSNYGYTFGSGTRLTVV.

The DNA for the CDR3 is TGTGCCAGCAGTGAGCAAACTAGCGCTGAGACCCAGTACTTC. It specifies CASSEQTSAETQYF. The gene calls are TRBV25-1 and TRBJ2-5; 7 bases fit TRBD2. Per germline, CDR1 MGHDK and CDR2 SYGVNS. V trimming: 3 bases; J trimming: 5 bases; junction bases outside the gene matches: 6. This CDR3 contains 14 residues.

The rearrangement joins TRBV28 to TRBJ1-5; the D gene is possibly TRBD1 (6 bases). V was clipped by 0 bases and J by 5 bases, with 14 bases between them. CDR1 and CDR2 from the germline V gene are MDHEN and SYDVKM. This CDR3 is built from 16 residues. CDR3 nucleotide sequence: TGTGCCAGCAGTTTATGGGGTCAGGGGAAACATCAGCCCCAGCATTTT. As protein: CASSLWGQGKHQPQHF.

The chain recombines TRBV5-1 with TRBJ1-4; D uncertain. Trimming cost V 5 bases and J 0 bases, with 11 bases left between them. CDR3 length equals 15 residues. Germline assignment: CDR1 SGHRS and CDR2 YFSETQ. Here the CDR3 reads CASRVGSATNEKLFF. CDR3 DNA: TGCGCCAGCAGGGTCGGGAGTGCAACTAATGAAAAACTGTTTTTT. The full variable domain, completed using reference TRBV5-1 and TRBJ1-4, is KAGVTQTPRYLIKTRGQQVTLSCSPISGHRSVSWYQQTPGQGLQFLFEYFSETQRNKGNFPGRFSGRQFSNSRSEMNVSTLELGDSALYLCASRVGSATNEKLFFGSGTQLSVL.

The chain is built from TRBV6-4 and TRBJ2-1; no clear D gene. Germline V gene sequence: CDR1 MRHNA, CDR2 SNTAGT. The CDR3 totals 12 residues. V shed 6 bases and J shed 7 bases, with 10 bases lying between them. In DNA, the CDR3 is TGTGCCAGCAGCGACGGCAGGAATGAGCAGTTCTTC. This sequence encodes CASSDGRNEQFF.

This chain links TRBV4-2 with TRBJ1-2, with D hard to call. The CDR3 covers 15 residues. Trimming stripped 4 bases from V and 3 bases from J, with 15 bases between. CDR1 and CDR2 from the germline V gene are LGHNA and YNFKEQ. The CDR3 DNA is TGTGCCAGCAGCCCGGAGTCGGCAGTGGACTATGGCTACACCTTC. This codes for CASSPESAVDYGYTF.

This chain connects TRBV9 to TRBJ2-3; D unclear. In germline, CDR1 is SGDLS, CDR2 YYNGEE. The CDR3 spans 14 residues. Trimming cost V 0 bases and J 0 bases, with 5 bases left between them. CDR3 in amino acids: CASSVALSTDTQYF. Here the CDR3 DNA reads TGTGCCAGCAGCGTAGCCCTGAGCACAGATACGCAGTATTTT.

This clone came up once. CDR3 nucleotides: TGTGCCTGGAGGGTGGGACAGCCGAACACTGAAGCTTTCTTT. Translated, it gives CAWRVGQPNTEAFF. The V and J genes are TRBV30 and TRBJ1-1, with TRBD1 matching over 7 bases. The CDR3 covers 14 residues. With 3 bases clipped from V and 1 base from J, the junction kept 5 bases outside the gene matches. Germline V gene sequence: CDR1 GTSNPN, CDR2 SVGIG (reference sequence).

The chain carries TRBV5-3 and TRBJ2-7; the D gene is possibly TRBD2 (5 bases). TRBV5-3 is reported as an ORF; its role is uncertain. The CDR3 length is 15 residues. Between the trimmed V and J ends, which lost 4 bases and 3 bases, there was a span of 17 bases. This CDR3 reads CARSNGARVHYEQYF. The CDR3 bases are TGTGCCAGAAGCAACGGTGCGCGGGTGCACTACGAGCAGTACTTC.

V usage is TRBV30 and J usage is TRBJ2-5; D remains unclear. Germline lookup yields CDR1 GTSNPN and CDR2 SVGIG (reference sequence). V was cut by 3 bases and J by 1 base, with 6 bases left in between. The CDR3 is 12 amino acids. The CDR3 sequence: CAWRGIQETQYF. The CDR3, as DNA: TGTGCCTGGAGGGGCATCCAAGAGACCCAGTACTTC.

The chain is built from TRBV9 and TRBJ1-2; a possible D gene is TRBD1 (5 bases). The CDR3 is 14 amino acids. V lost 5 bases, J lost 7 bases, and 18 bases lay in between. CDR1 is SGDLS and CDR2 is YYNGEE in the germline V gene. Written as DNA, the CDR3 is TGTGCCAGCAGGGAGCTAGAGAGGCAGGGTGGCTACACCTTC. It specifies CASRELERQGGYTF.

V usage is TRBV18 and J usage is TRBJ2-7, with D unresolved. The germline V gene encodes CDR1 KGHSH and CDR2 LQKENI. This CDR3 is built from 14 residues. Trimming removed 0 bases at V and 2 bases at J, with 8 bases between. The CDR3 DNA is TGTGCCAGCTCACCACCGCAGAATCCCTACGAGCAGTACTTC. Translated: CASSPPQNPYEQYF.

The chain uses TRBV5-6 and TRBJ2-5; a weak D match, TRBD2 (6 bases). The CDR3 length is 13 residues. CDR1 and CDR2 (germline): SGHDT, YYEEEE. With 0 bases removed from V and 5 bases from J, the gap between germline ends came to 8 bases. The CDR3 reads CASSLAEGETQYF. The DNA for the CDR3 is TGTGCCAGCAGCTTGGCGGAGGGTGAGACCCAGTACTTC.

The chain has TRBV29-1 and TRBJ2-7; TRBD1 aligns across 9 bases. Germline V lookup: CDR1 SQVTM, CDR2 ANQGSEA. The CDR3 loop spans 12 amino acids. With V trimmed by 7 bases and J by 5 bases, 6 bases remained unmatched. CDR3 nucleotides: TGCAGCGCTGGGGGGACAGGGAACGAGCAGTACTTC. Encoded protein: CSAGGTGNEQYF.

This clone was detected only a few times. The chain combines TRBV4-3 with TRBJ2-3; D might be TRBD2 (5 bases). This CDR3 spans 15 amino acids. V lost 0 bases to trimming and J lost 7 bases, with 14 bases between them. The germline V gene has CDR1 LGHNA and CDR2 YSLEER. The CDR3 sequence: CASSQEDSLGYTQYF. CDR3 DNA sequence: TGCGCCAGCAGCCAAGAGGACTCCCTTGGGTATACGCAGTATTTT.

The V gene is TRBV30, the J gene TRBJ2-1; D might be TRBD2 (6 bases). In germline, CDR1 is GTSNPN, CDR2 SVGIG (reference sequence). This CDR3 region has 11 residues. V lost 5 bases and J 8 bases, leaving 10 bases between the germline ends. The chain's CDR3 is CAWEGRYEQFF. The CDR3 DNA reads TGTGCCTGGGAGGGGAGGTATGAGCAGTTCTTC.

This sequence joins TRBV19 and TRBJ1-2; D gene ambiguous. This CDR3 region has 16 residues. V was pared by 0 bases and J by 3 bases, with 14 bases between. Germline CDR1 and CDR2: LNHDA and SQIVND (reference sequence). CDR3 DNA: TGTGCCAGTAGTATAGATCGCCGAATTGAGTACTATGGCTACACCTTC. It is translated as CASSIDRRIEYYGYTF. The variable domain in full, completed from reference TRBV19 and TRBJ1-2, reads DGGITQSPKYLFRKEGQNVTLSCEQNLNHDAMYWYRQDPGQGLRLIYYSQIVNDFQKGDIAEGYSVSREKKESFPLTVTSAQKNPTAFYLCASSIDRRIEYYGYTFGSGTRLTVV.

About this clone: One junction end does not reproduce the germline sequence, and a read error may be involved. The gene calls are TRBV28 and TRBJ2-3; tentatively, D is TRBD2 (6 bases). The length of the CDR3 is 15 residues. Germline-derived CDR1 and CDR2 are MDHEN and SYDVKM. As DNA, the CDR3 is TGTGCCAGCAGTCGGACTGGAGGGAGCAGAGATACGCAGTATTTT. Amino acid sequence: CASSRTGGSRDTQYF.

In its sample, this clone was seen once. The chain joins TRBV19 to TRBJ2-5, with TRBD2 matching 8 bases. Germline loops: CDR1 LNHDA, CDR2 SQIVND (reference sequence). The CDR3 runs 14 residues. V was pared by 10 bases and J by 3 bases, with 10 bases of the junction left unmatched. CDR3 amino acids: CATRSGSLKETQYF. CDR3 nucleotides: TGTGCCACTAGAAGCGGGAGTTTGAAAGAGACCCAGTACTTC. Supplemented by reference TRBV19 and TRBJ2-5, the full variable domain reads DGGITQSPKYLFRKEGQNVTLSCEQNLNHDAMYWYRQDPGQGLRLIYYSQIVNDFQKGDIAEGYSVSREKKESFPLTVTSAQKNPTAFYLCATRSGSLKETQYFGPGTRLLVL.

The rearrangement joins TRBV28 to TRBJ2-2, with D maybe TRBD2 (5 bases). This CDR3 is built from 15 residues. Germline values: CDR1 MDHEN, CDR2 SYDVKM. V shed 7 bases and J shed 4 bases, with 16 bases lying between them. DNA for the CDR3: TGTGCCAGCACCCTGGGAGCGCTTGGCACCGGGGAGCTGTTTTTT. The encoded protein is CASTLGALGTGELFF.

In this sample, this clone turned up once. This sequence joins TRBV7-9 and TRBJ1-5; TRBD1 matches at 7 bases. V gave up 5 bases and J gave up 9 bases; unmatched junction bases: 10. CDR3 length: 14 amino acids. The V gene's germline CDR1 is SEHNR and CDR2 FQNEAQ (reference sequence). The CDR3 nucleotides read TGTGCCAGCAGCACGGACAGGAGGCAAGGGCCCCAGCATTTT. It is translated as CASSTDRRQGPQHF. The whole variable domain, filled in from reference TRBV7-9 and TRBJ1-5, reads DTGVSQNPRHKITKRGQNVTFRCDPISEHNRLYWYRQTLGQGPEFLTYFQNEAQLEKSRLLSDRFSAERPKGSFSTLEIQRTEQGDSAMYLCASSTDRRQGPQHFGDGTRLSIL.

This rearrangement joins TRBV28 to TRBJ2-5, with no clear D. Germline V gives CDR1 MDHEN, CDR2 SYDVKM. The CDR3 sequence is 15 residues long. The V and J ends lost 4 bases and 6 bases respectively, with 18 bases between them. The CDR3 protein is CASSSPSDLFKTQYF. CDR3 nucleotide sequence: TGTGCCAGCAGTTCCCCAAGCGACCTCTTCAAGACCCAGTACTTC.

The V call is TRBV9, the J call TRBJ1-3, with D unresolved. Between the trimmed V and J ends, which lost 2 bases and 8 bases, there was a span of 20 bases. The CDR3 consists of 16 residues. Germline V gene sequence: CDR1 SGDLS, CDR2 YYNGEE. The CDR3 nucleotides read TGTGCCAGCAGCGTGGGTAGGGAAAGGAGGGTAGACACCATATATTTT. Protein: CASSVGRERRVDTIYF. Full variable domain (remainder filled in from reference TRBV9 and TRBJ1-3): DSGVTQTPKHLITATGQRVTLRCSPRSGDLSVYWYQQSLDQGLQFLIQYYNGEERAKGNILERFSAQQFPDLHSELNLSSLELGDSALYFCASSVGRERRVDTIYFGEGSWLTVV.

The chain joins TRBV7-3 to TRBJ1-5, with D uncertain. CDR3 length: 14 amino acids. V was clipped by 0 bases and J by 1 base, with 4 bases between them. Germline CDR1 and CDR2: SGHTA and FQGTGA. CDR3 protein: CASSLTGSNQPQHF. In DNA form, the CDR3 reads TGTGCCAGCAGCTTAACGGGCAGCAATCAGCCCCAGCATTTT. Full variable domain (rest looked up from reference TRBV7-3 and TRBJ1-5): GAGVSQTPSNKVTEKGKYVELRCDPISGHTALYWYRQSLGQGPEFLIYFQGTGAADDSGLPNDRFFAVRPEGSVSTLKIQRTERGDSAVYLCASSLTGSNQPQHFGDGTRLSIL.

The chain employs TRBV5-1 and TRBJ1-1, with D maybe TRBD1 (6 bases). The CDR3 is made up of 14 amino acids. V was shortened by 2 bases and J by 5 bases, with 13 bases between the two germline ends. CDR1 is SGHRS and CDR2 is YFSETQ in the germline V gene. The CDR3, as DNA: TGCGCCAGCAGCTTCCTACAGGGTGAGACTGAAGCTTTCTTT. Amino acids: CASSFLQGETEAFF.

The chain links TRBV18 to TRBJ1-2, with TRBD1 identical over 8 bases. Unmatched junction bases numbered 8, after V lost 4 bases and J lost 4 bases. Germline V gene data show CDR1 as KGHSH and CDR2 as LQKENI. CDR3 length: 15 amino acids. For the CDR3, the DNA is TGTGCCAGCTCACGTTCGACAGGGGAACCCTATGGCTACACCTTC. Translated: CASSRSTGEPYGYTF.

This CDR3 is CASSEGTPGGETQYF. The CDR3 DNA reads TGTGCCAGCAGTGAAGGTACCCCGGGAGGAGAGACCCAGTACTTC. The chain joins TRBV6-1 to TRBJ2-5; TRBD2 matches at 7 bases. This CDR3 spans 15 amino acids. V trimming: 1 base; J trimming: 4 bases; junction bases outside the gene matches: 6. Germline V gene data show CDR1 as MNHNS and CDR2 as SASEGT.

The chain couples TRBV5-4 to TRBJ1-1, with TRBD1 identical over 9 bases. The trim removed 4 bases at V and 6 bases at J, leaving 7 bases unmatched. This CDR3 region has 14 residues. Germline values: CDR1 SGHNT, CDR2 YYREEE (reference sequence). The chain's CDR3 is CASSARQGEAEAFF. CDR3 nucleotide sequence: TGTGCCAGCAGCGCTAGACAGGGGGAGGCTGAAGCTTTCTTT. Together with reference TRBV5-4 and TRBJ1-1, the CDR3 gives the full variable domain: ETGVTQSPTHLIKTRGQQVTLRCSSQSGHNTVSWYQQALGQGPQFIFQYYREEENGRGNFPPRFSGLQFPNYSSELNVNALELDDSALYLCASSARQGEAEAFFGQGTRLTVV.

The V gene is TRBV19, the J gene TRBJ2-1; 10 bases align to TRBD2. The CDR3 is made up of 15 amino acids. The germline CDR1 and CDR2 sequences are LNHDA and SQIVND (reference sequence). V shed 8 bases, J shed 6 bases, and the junction held 10 bases outside the gene matches. The CDR3 DNA follows: TGTGCCAGTGTCATAGCGGGAGGCGCCTTCAATGAGCAGTTCTTC. Translated, it gives CASVIAGGAFNEQFF.

CDR3 DNA sequence: TGTGCCTGGAGCCGGACAGGGGAGACCTATGGCTACACCTTC. Residues: CAWSRTGETYGYTF. V is TRBV30 and J is TRBJ1-2; 9 bases line up with TRBD1. The CDR3 consists of 14 residues. Germline-derived CDR1 and CDR2 are GTSNPN and SVGIG (reference sequence). V gave up 3 bases and J gave up 4 bases; unmatched junction bases: 6.